This T cell receptor (beta chain) was identified during a study of blood T cells in healthy people across ages. Study-level information: Through template switching, about one barcoded beta molecule was captured per two T cells, as measured in model experiments.

As regards this clonotype: Being one base from a much bigger clone, this may be a read error.

The authors ran a second PCR of roughly 6 to 11 cycles using a sample-barcoded 5' primer and a J-beta primer mix. TCRdb itself ran the 5' RACE reads through MiXCR, one entry per CDR3 protein. The profile shows 600,000 to 850,000 distinct CDR3 sequences, roughly 41% of them singletons. Isolation recovered at least 7 million PBMCs from every sample. Extracted total RNA amounted to at least 5.5 micrograms for each sample. This CDR3 spans 12 amino acids. CDR1 and CDR2 (germline): SQVTM, ANQGSEA. This chain links TRBV29-1 with TRBJ2-7, with D unclear. The last part of the DNA fits TRBJ2-5 better; the J call may be wrong. This TCR was recovered from a woman in her sixties in good health. Sequences were obtained from blood. The CDR3 protein is CGVRTEQETQYF. CDR3 in DNA: TGCGGCGTTAGGACGGAACAAGAGACCCAGTACTTC.